This paragraph covers one TCR beta chain sequence. Its target antigen remains unknown. Qualities for individual bases were not recorded, and no much larger clone is one base off. The CDR3 sequence holds 13 residues, the cysteine and phenylalanine included. The kept DNA is CDR3 alone, 39 bases in frame from the first base. Per the germline V gene, SGHTA is the CDR1 and FQGTGA is the CDR2. V is shortened by 5 bases, J by 5 bases, and the region joining them spans 12 bases. The sample is drawn from a study of blood T cell repertoires in COVID-19 (TCRdb year 2020). About the full investigation: The collaborator samples originated in the United States, Italy and Spain and spanned the acute and convalescent phases of COVID-19. The material from the prospective study consisted of cDNA or gDNA derived from T cells, B-cell-depleted T cells, or PBMCs. Deeply sampled blood TCRbeta repertoires from subjects exposed to, actively infected with, or recovered from COVID-19 were included in the dataset. A freely available public database, intended as a resource for researchers studying the immune response to SARS-CoV-2, is where the repertoires were released. The samples were drawn from the first 160 participants of the ongoing ImmuneRACE study and from over 950 subjects provided by 6 global collaborators. The sample metadata nearly always contained a de-identified subject ID, COVID-19 status, age in years and sex. Where HLA class I and class II types were available, the types were taken from metadata supplied by the sample provider, not from assay-based typing.

Whole blood was collected in K2EDTA tubes by collaborating institutions according to the institutions' own protocols. Collaborator samples were shipped for TCRbeta analysis as frozen whole blood, isolated PBMCs, or DNA extracted from either sample type. The paper as a whole reports these results and caveats: How much clinical and demographic metadata was included differed by source and by participant, and the metadata was provided uncurated.

The immunoSEQ Assay, a bias-controlled multiplex PCR, was used to amplify TCRbeta CDR3 regions from genomic DNA. Processing in the source paper ran as follows. Nucleated cell counts per sample were estimated from amplification of reference gene primers within the assay. To quantify the absolute abundance of each unique TCRbeta CDR3 rearrangement, sequence reads were collapsed and filtered. For each sample, productive Simpson clonality was calculated as the square root of Simpson's diversity index over productive rearrangements. TCRdb provides this immuneACCESS table in a form limited to in-frame rearrangements. Some clones are lacking; in checked studies, under half of them reflect an unresolved V gene, and why the rest are absent is not known. That table gives V, J and clone size, and the DNA gave D and trimming. A total of about 220,000 clones appear in this sample, around three quarters of them only once. Of the sample, about 7% is held by the ten largest clones.

This chain is built from TRBV7-3 and TRBJ2-5; too little of a D gene remains to name it. The sequence came from an older woman with acute or convalescent COVID-19. The specimen sequenced was peripheral blood. The CDR3 region reads CASSPGPGETQYF. In nucleotide form, the sequence is TGTGCCAGCAGCCCCGGCCCCGGGGAGACCCAGTACTTC.